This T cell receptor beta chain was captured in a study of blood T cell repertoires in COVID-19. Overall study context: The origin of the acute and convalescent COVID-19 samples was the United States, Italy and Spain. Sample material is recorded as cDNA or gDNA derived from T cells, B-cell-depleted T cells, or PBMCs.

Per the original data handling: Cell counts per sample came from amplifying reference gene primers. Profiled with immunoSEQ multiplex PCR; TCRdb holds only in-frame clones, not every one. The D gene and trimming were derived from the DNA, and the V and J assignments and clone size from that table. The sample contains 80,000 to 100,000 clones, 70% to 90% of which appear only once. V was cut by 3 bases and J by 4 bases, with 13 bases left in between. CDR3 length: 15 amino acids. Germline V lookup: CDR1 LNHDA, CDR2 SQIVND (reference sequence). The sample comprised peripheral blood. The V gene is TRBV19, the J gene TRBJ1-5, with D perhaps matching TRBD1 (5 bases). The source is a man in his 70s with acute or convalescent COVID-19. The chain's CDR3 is CASSIATGGNQPQHF. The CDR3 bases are TGTGCCAGTAGTATCGCAACCGGGGGGAATCAGCCCCAGCATTTT.